Here is one TCR beta chain with its context. The antigen is undetermined. The entry originates in a study of T cells expressing NK-cell markers. Study background: Sorted T-cell subsets CD3+CD56+NKG2C+, CD3+CD56+NKG2C- and CD3+CD56-NKG2C+ were TCR beta-sequenced. The eight sequenced donors comprised seven who were HCMV-seropositive and one who was seronegative.

Whole-study findings and limits: Each of 5 to 7 donors carried dominant NKG2C+ clonotypes accounting for roughly 1.0-7.5% of CD8+ T cells. The CD3+CD56-NKG2C+ fraction of several donors was likewise dominated by these clonotypes.

Germline values: CDR1 SGHVS, CDR2 FQNEAQ. The CDR3 loop spans 18 amino acids. Each CDR3 protein gets one entry in TCRdb, which reprocessed the 5' RACE reads and gives no DNA. This specimen shows 550,000 or so distinct CDR3 sequences; the ten leading clones hold roughly 3.6%. The chain recombines TRBV7-8 with TRBJ1-5. Material for sequencing was blood T cells: a sorted CD56 or NKG2C T cell subset, CD4+ or CD8+ T cells, or bulk PBMC T cells (not recorded which). The origin of this receptor is a man between 18 and 35 years old in good health. The CDR3 sequence: CASSFYSLRVRSNQPQHF.